These 9 T cell receptor beta chains were sequenced from one sample in a study of blood T cell repertoires in COVID-19. This table comes from immunoSEQ multiplex PCR, and its TCRdb copy is limited to in-frame clones, with some not included. The table has about 190,000 clones, about 84% seen once; the top ten hold about 9.7%. Material: PBMCs or T cells enriched from blood (not recorded which). The receptors were gathered from a woman between 25 and 40 years old who had recovered from COVID-19.

The V call is TRBV29-1, the J call TRBJ2-7; TRBD2 matches at 8 bases. CDR1 is SQVTM and CDR2 is ANQGSEA in the germline V gene. The CDR3 spans 17 residues. The J segment lost 2 bases and the V segment lost 2 bases, leaving 14 bases of the junction unmatched. CDR3 DNA: TGCAGCGTTGAAACTAGCGGATCCCCGTTTAGAACCTACGAGCAGTACTTC. Translation: CSVETSGSPFRTYEQYF.

The rearrangement uses TRBV24-1 and TRBJ2-7, with D unresolved. V lost 3 bases, J lost 3 bases, and 17 bases lay in between. CDR1 KGHDR and CDR2 SFDVKD come from the germline V gene. This CDR3 has 16 amino acids. CDR3 nucleotides: TGTGCCACCAGTGATCTTAGGCGGATAACTCTCTACGAGCAGTACTTC. It encodes CATSDLRRITLYEQYF.

The chain is built from TRBV21-1 and TRBJ1-5; the listed D gene, TRBD1, was not tested against the DNA. TRBV21-1 is described as a pseudogene. The CDR3 contains 17 residues. The CDR3 bases are TGTGCCAGCAGCCGGGACATTACCCTCAGGGGCAATCAGCCCCAGCATTTT. Amino acids: CASSRDITLRGNQPQHF.

The V gene is TRBV7-8, the J gene TRBJ2-4; TRBD2 is a possible D gene (5 bases). Germline lookup yields CDR1 SGHVS and CDR2 FQNEAQ. Trimming stripped 6 bases from V and 9 bases from J, with 18 bases between. This CDR3 is 14 amino acids long. The CDR3 region has the DNA TGTGCCAGCAGTCGTCTCACTAGTTGGGGCATTCAGTACTTC. It is translated as CASSRLTSWGIQYF.

The V gene is TRBV27, the J gene TRBJ1-1; no reliable D call. V was cut by 5 bases and J by 5 bases, with 18 bases left in between. This CDR3 contains 15 residues. Germline V lookup: CDR1 MNHEY, CDR2 SMNVEV (reference sequence). The CDR3 is CASSTGRVGLTEAFF. The CDR3 nucleotides read TGTGCCAGCAGTACGGGAAGGGTAGGGTTAACTGAAGCTTTCTTT.

The rearrangement joins TRBV19 to TRBJ2-7, with 7 positions matching TRBD1. Germline values: CDR1 LNHDA, CDR2 SQIVND (reference sequence). With 3 bases clipped from V and 4 bases from J, the junction kept 6 bases outside the gene matches. This CDR3 spans 14 amino acids. CDR3 region: CASSMGRDRYEQYF. The CDR3 DNA reads TGTGCCAGTAGTATGGGCCGGGACAGATACGAGCAGTACTTC.

The V gene is TRBV19, the J gene TRBJ2-1; no reliable D call. V was clipped by 6 bases and J by 0 bases, with 6 bases between them. The CDR3 totals 13 residues. Per germline, CDR1 LNHDA and CDR2 SQIVND (reference sequence). As DNA, the CDR3 is TGTGCCAGTAGCCGTCTCTCCTACAATGAGCAGTTCTTC. It specifies CASSRLSYNEQFF.

V is TRBV27 and J is TRBJ2-2, with 7 positions matching TRBD1. Looked up from germline, CDR1 is MNHEY and CDR2 is SMNVEV (reference sequence). The CDR3 extends over 17 amino acids. V shed 6 bases and J 2 bases; nucleotides not matched to a gene: 12. The CDR3 coding sequence is TGTGCCAGCAGCCCCGGTCCGGGACAGCCCAACACCGGGGAGCTGTTTTTT. Protein product: CASSPGPGQPNTGELFF.

The chain employs TRBV7-9 and TRBJ2-3, with TRBD1 identical over 8 bases. V was clipped by 6 bases and J by 1 base; unmatched bases: 12. This CDR3 contains 17 residues. CDR1 and CDR2 from the germline V gene are SEHNR and FQNEAQ (reference sequence). CDR3 residues: CASSFQDRAPRTDTQYF. CDR3 in DNA: TGTGCCAGCAGTTTCCAGGACAGGGCCCCTCGCACAGATACGCAGTATTTT.